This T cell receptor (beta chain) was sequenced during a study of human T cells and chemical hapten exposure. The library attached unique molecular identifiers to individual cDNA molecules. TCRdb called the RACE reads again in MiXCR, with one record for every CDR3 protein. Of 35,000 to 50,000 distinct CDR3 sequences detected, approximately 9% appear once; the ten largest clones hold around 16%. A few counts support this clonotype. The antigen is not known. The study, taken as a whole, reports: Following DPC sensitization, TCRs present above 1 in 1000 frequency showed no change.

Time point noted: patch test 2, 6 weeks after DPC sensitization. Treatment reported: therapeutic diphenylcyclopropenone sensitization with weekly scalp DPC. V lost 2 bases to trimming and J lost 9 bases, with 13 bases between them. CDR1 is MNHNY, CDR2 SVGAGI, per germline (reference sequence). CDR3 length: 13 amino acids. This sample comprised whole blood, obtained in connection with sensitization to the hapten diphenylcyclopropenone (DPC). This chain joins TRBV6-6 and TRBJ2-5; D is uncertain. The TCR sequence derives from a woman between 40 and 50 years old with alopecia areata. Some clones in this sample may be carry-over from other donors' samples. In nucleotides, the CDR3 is TGTGCCAGCAGTTACGAGACGGGCTCGGCCCAGTACTTC. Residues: CASSYETGSAQYF.